This T cell receptor (beta chain) was captured by sequencing in a study of T-cell reconstitution after alpha-beta-depleted transplantation in children. Unique molecular identifiers were incorporated into the prepared TCRbeta library. MiXCR, applied by TCRdb to the PCR reads, yields one record per CDR3 protein. Among around 490,000 distinct CDR3 sequences listed, roughly an eighth were seen once. From germline, CDR1 is DFQATT and CDR2 SNEGSKA (reference sequence). This CDR3 has 11 amino acids. The V end lost 4 bases, the J end lost 6 bases, and 7 bases lay between the germline ends. The study's findings and limits: Reported findings indicate that, about two months after transplant, alpha-beta T cells came from several hundred expanded clones, which were derived from non-depleted graft cells. T-cell counts and diversity were attributed mostly to newly produced T cells one year after transplant. There were some patients whose high TCRbeta diversity at day 60 came from surviving recipient T cells and thymic progenitors.

In this sample, this clonotype turned up a few times. Its antigen is currently unknown. This receptor was identified in a female patient aged 2-10 years who had a stem cell transplant for aplastic anemia, so the T cells may come from the graft donor. This specimen consisted of PBMCs, mostly from graft donor cells, obtained 180 days after TCRalphabeta/CD19-depleted stem cell transplant. The chain employs TRBV20-1 and TRBJ2-1; no definite D call. CDR3: CSAIWSNEQFF. The CDR3 DNA follows: TGCAGTGCTATCTGGTCCAATGAGCAGTTCTTC.